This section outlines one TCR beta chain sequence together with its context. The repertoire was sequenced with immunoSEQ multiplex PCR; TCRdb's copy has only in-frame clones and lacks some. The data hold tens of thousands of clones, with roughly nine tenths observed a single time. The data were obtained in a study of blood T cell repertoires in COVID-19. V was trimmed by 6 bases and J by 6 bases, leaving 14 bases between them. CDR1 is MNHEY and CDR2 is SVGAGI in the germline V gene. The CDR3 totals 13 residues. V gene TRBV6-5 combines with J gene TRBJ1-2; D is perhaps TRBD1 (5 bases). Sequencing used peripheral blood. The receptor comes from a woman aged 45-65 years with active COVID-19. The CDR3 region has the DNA TGTGCCAGCAGCAACCAGGGTTTTGATGGCTACACCTTC. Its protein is CASSNQGFDGYTF.